The T cell receptor beta chain under discussion was sequenced for a study of CD8+CD57+ T cells in acquired aplastic anemia. V dropped 6 bases and J dropped 0; count of bases not matched to a gene: 3. Germline V gives CDR1 SNHLY, CDR2 FYNNEI. This CDR3 is 14 amino acids long. Previously, flow cytometry had revealed CD8+CD57+ cell expansion in the patients chosen for sequencing. Profiling of TCR beta VDJ combinations and CDR3 sequences used genomic DNA as template. TCRdb reprocessed the reads via MiXCR and lists one record per CDR3 protein. Counted here are roughly 180,000 distinct CDR3 sequences, around 50% occurring once; the ten biggest clones make up 10% to 15%. This clonotype was counted ten times or more.

This sequence originates from a human donor with aplastic anemia. The V call is TRBV2, the J call TRBJ2-7; the match to TRBD2 covers 9 bases. Sequencing was done on a sample of sorted CD4+, CD8+, or CD8+CD57+ T cells (not recorded which) from PBMCs. CDR3 in DNA: TGTGCCAGCAGAAGCGGGGGGCCCTCCTACGAGCAGTACTTC. Its protein is CASRSGGPSYEQYF.